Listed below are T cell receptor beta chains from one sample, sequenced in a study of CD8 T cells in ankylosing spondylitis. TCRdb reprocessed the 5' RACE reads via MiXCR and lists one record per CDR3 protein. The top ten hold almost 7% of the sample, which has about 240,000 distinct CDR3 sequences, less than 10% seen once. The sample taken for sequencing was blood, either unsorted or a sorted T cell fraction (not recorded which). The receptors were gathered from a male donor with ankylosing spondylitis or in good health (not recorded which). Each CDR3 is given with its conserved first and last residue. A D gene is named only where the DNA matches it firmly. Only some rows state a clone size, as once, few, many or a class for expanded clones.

CASSVSGGGQPQHF	TGTGCCAGCAGTGTCTCCGGGGGAGGGCAGCCCCAGCATTTT	TRBV12-3/TRBV12-4	TRBJ1-5	many	-
CASSLRTDSPFPSEGHEQYF	TGCGCCAGCAGCCTCCGGACGGACTCCCCATTTCCTTCAGAGGGCCACGAGCAGTACTTC	TRBV5-1	TRBJ2-7	-	-
CAIDATGYGYTF	TGTGCCATCGACGCGACAGGGTATGGCTACACCTTC	TRBV12-3/TRBV12-4	TRBJ1-2	many	TRBD1
CASSLGRDYTF	TGTGCCAGCAGTTTGGGCCGGGACTACACCTTC	TRBV12-3/TRBV12-4	TRBJ1-2	many	-
CASSLIRGQRSGQETQYF	TGTGCCAGCAGTTTGATCAGGGGGCAGAGATCGGGTCAAGAGACCCAGTACTTC	TRBV12-3/TRBV12-4	TRBJ2-5	many	TRBD1
CASSERTSGGYEQFF	TGTGCCAGCAGTGAACGGACTAGCGGGGGTTATGAGCAGTTCTTC	TRBV6-4	TRBJ2-1	many	TRBD2
CASVGREWSGELFF	TGCGCCAGCGTGGGGCGGGAGTGGAGCGGGGAGCTGTTTTTT	TRBV10-2	TRBJ2-2	many	TRBD2
CASSLTSNEQFF	TGTGCCAGCAGTTTGACAAGCAATGAGCAGTTCTTC	TRBV12-3/TRBV12-4	TRBJ2-1	many	-
CSVPEGGEVYGYTF	TGCAGCGTCCCAGAGGGGGGGGAAGTATATGGCTACACCTTC	TRBV29-1	TRBJ1-2	-	-
CASSPDGYQPQHF	TGTGCCAGCAGCCCTGACGGGTATCAGCCCCAGCATTTT	TRBV7-9	TRBJ1-5	many	-
CASTVGQAALGNEQFF	TGTGCCAGCACCGTCGGACAGGCGGCGCTGGGGAATGAGCAGTTCTTC	TRBV7-8	TRBJ2-1	few	TRBD1
CASSQQAGQTGELFF	TGTGCCAGCTCACAGCAGGCAGGGCAGACCGGGGAGCTGTTTTTT	TRBV7-3	TRBJ2-2	many	-
CSARDQKGDPTDTQYF	TGCAGTGCTAGAGATCAGAAGGGGGATCCCACAGATACGCAGTATTTT	TRBV20-1	TRBJ2-3	many	-
CASSGTIRDRVFF	TGTGCCAGCAGCGGAACCATCCGGGACAGGGTGTTCTTC	TRBV7-3	TRBJ2-1	few	TRBD1